Below are 32 T cell receptor beta chains sequenced from a single sample in a study of T cell changes during pregnancy in multiple sclerosis. TCRdb's copy holds only in-frame clones and misses some; the assay was immunoSEQ multiplex PCR. The sample has 20,000 or so clones; 75% to 90% are singletons. The sequencing here drew on CD8+ T cells from peripheral blood mononuclear cells, taken in the third trimester of pregnancy. The origin of the receptors is a female donor in good health, enrolled as a control in a pregnancy study.

This chain links TRBV4-3 with TRBJ2-6; D is perhaps TRBD2 (6 bases). Per germline, CDR1 LGHNA and CDR2 YSLEER. This CDR3 is built from 16 residues. V lost 0 bases to trimming and J lost 2 bases, with 8 bases between them. CDR3 protein: CASSQDGSAGANVLTF. As DNA, the CDR3 is TGCGCCAGCAGCCAAGACGGGAGCGCTGGGGCCAACGTCCTGACTTTC.

The chain is built from TRBV18 and TRBJ2-5; D gene uncertain. This CDR3 region has 13 residues. With 6 bases removed from V and 4 bases from J, the gap between germline ends came to 12 bases. Germline-derived CDR1 and CDR2 are KGHSH and LQKENI. The CDR3 nucleotides are TGTGCCAGCTCCCGGGTGTATGGAGAGACCCAGTACTTC. The encoded protein is CASSRVYGETQYF.

The rearrangement joins TRBV6-6 to TRBJ2-1; no reliable D call. This CDR3 is 13 amino acids long. Per the germline V gene, CDR1 is MNHNY and CDR2 is SVGAGI (reference sequence). Trimming pared 7 bases from V and 5 bases from J, leaving 12 bases between. The CDR3: CASIHFSDNEQFF. The CDR3 region has the DNA TGTGCCAGCATCCATTTCTCAGACAATGAGCAGTTCTTC.

This chain links TRBV19 with TRBJ2-7; tentative D call: TRBD2 (5 bases). Deletions cut 1 base from V and 5 bases from J, with 15 bases between. The CDR3 runs 15 residues. CDR1 LNHDA and CDR2 SQIVND come from the germline V gene (reference sequence). CDR3 sequence reads: CASSIGEIADNEQYF. The CDR3 DNA follows: TGTGCCAGTAGTATAGGGGAGATTGCAGACAACGAGCAGTACTTC.

The chain is built from TRBV10-3 and TRBJ2-7; 9 nucleotides align to TRBD1. The CDR3 has 15 amino acids. J gave up 1 base and V 4 bases, and 5 bases lay outside the gene matches. The germline V gene has CDR1 ENHRY and CDR2 SYGVKD. The CDR3 here is CAISAETGGSYEQYF. Here the CDR3 DNA reads TGTGCCATCAGTGCGGAGACAGGGGGATCCTACGAGCAGTACTTC.

The genes are TRBV5-1 and TRBJ2-7; the match to TRBD1 covers 7 bases. The CDR3 contains 14 residues. V was pared by 1 base and J by 5 bases, with 6 bases of the junction left unmatched. Germline V CDR1 and CDR2: SGHRS, YFSETQ. The chain's CDR3 is CASSLKQGVNEQYF. The CDR3 DNA sequence: TGCGCCAGCAGCTTGAAGCAGGGGGTCAACGAGCAGTACTTC.

The V call is TRBV28, the J call TRBJ2-1; weak D call: TRBD1 (6 bases). Deletions cut 2 bases from V and 8 bases from J, with 13 bases between. The length of the CDR3 is 14 residues. Germline V gene data show CDR1 as MDHEN and CDR2 as SYDVKM. DNA for the CDR3: TGTGCCAGCAGTTTAACCCAGGGGAGAGATGAGCAGTTCTTC. This codes for CASSLTQGRDEQFF.

The J gene is TRBJ2-7, the V gene TRBV2, with 8 bases matching TRBD1. This CDR3 region has 18 residues. Germline assignment: CDR1 SNHLY and CDR2 FYNNEI. Germline trimming cut 6 bases from V and 4 bases from J; bases unmatched to any gene: 20. The CDR3 protein is CASRGTGTEGARGYEQYF. DNA of the CDR3: TGTGCCAGCAGGGGGACAGGAACAGAGGGAGCACGAGGATACGAGCAGTACTTC.

V and J are TRBV7-6 and TRBJ2-3, with 12 bases that match TRBD2. Germline CDR1 and CDR2: SGHVS and FNYEAQ. The CDR3 is made up of 14 amino acids. V shed 6 bases and J 5 bases; nucleotides not matched to a gene: 3. In DNA, the CDR3 is TGTGCCAGCAGTCTAGCGGGGGGGGTAGATACGCAGTATTTT. Its protein product is CASSLAGGVDTQYF. Combining the CDR3 with reference TRBV7-6 and TRBJ2-3 gives the whole variable domain GAGVSQSPRYKVTKRGQDVALRCDPISGHVSLYWYRQALGQGPEFLTYFNYEAQQDKSGLPNDRFSAERPEGSISTLTIQRTEQRDSAMYRCASSLAGGVDTQYFGPGTRLTVL.

Concerning this clone: Its ends do not fully match the called genes, so a read error is possible. This chain joins TRBV19 and TRBJ2-7, with D tentatively TRBD2 (7 bases). Germline V gene lookup returns CDR1 LNHDA and CDR2 SQIVND (reference sequence). This CDR3 has 14 residues. The CDR3 nucleotides are TGTGCCAGTAGTACGGGGGGCTCCCCCTACGGGCAGTACTTC. It codes for CASSTGGSPYGQYF.

The chain links TRBV27 to TRBJ2-7, with a weak D call TRBD1 (5 bases). From germline, CDR1 is MNHEY and CDR2 SMNVEV (reference sequence). CDR3 length: 11 residues. Trimming took off 4 bases at V and 11 bases at J, with 12 bases between the two ends. In DNA form, the CDR3 reads TGTGCCAGCAGTTCAGGGCAAGGAGAGTACTTC. It yields the protein CASSSGQGEYF.

The rearrangement uses TRBV7-9 and TRBJ1-1; 12 bases map to TRBD1. The CDR3 has 18 residues. CDR1 and CDR2 (germline): SEHNR, FQNEAQ (reference sequence). V gave up 5 bases and J gave up 1 base; unmatched junction bases: 11. The CDR3 DNA reads as TGTGCCAGCAGCCCAGGGCCGGGACAGGGGGCGGGGAACACTGAAGCTTTCTTT. As protein: CASSPGPGQGAGNTEAFF.

The J gene is TRBJ2-1, the V gene TRBV9; maybe TRBD2 (7 bases). Germline CDR1 is SGDLS and CDR2 is YYNGEE. The CDR3 is 16 residues long. Between the trimmed V and J ends, which lost 3 bases and 8 bases, there was a span of 21 bases. Here the CDR3 reads CASSGKGGAYKDEQFF. The CDR3 DNA follows: TGTGCCAGCAGCGGAAAGGGGGGGGCTTATAAGGATGAGCAGTTCTTC.

The chain combines TRBV6-1 with TRBJ2-1, with TRBD1 matching over 9 bases. J lost 2 bases, V lost 5 bases, and 4 bases had no gene match. The length of the CDR3 is 15 residues. Germline lookup yields CDR1 MNHNS and CDR2 SASEGT. CDR3 in DNA: TGTGCCAGCAGTACGACAGGGGGAGCCTACAATGAGCAGTTCTTC. Translation gives CASSTTGGAYNEQFF.

The chain has TRBV5-5 and TRBJ2-7, with 8 bases aligning to TRBD2. V lost 2 bases to trimming and J lost 6 bases; unmatched junction nucleotides: 1. The CDR3 has 12 residues. Germline V gene sequence: CDR1 SGHKS, CDR2 YYEKEE (reference sequence). The CDR3 here is CASSFAGGEQYF. In DNA form, the CDR3 reads TGTGCCAGCAGCTTTGCGGGGGGCGAGCAGTACTTC.

This chain joins TRBV4-2 and TRBJ2-1; TRBD2 matches at 7 bases. CDR1 LGHNA and CDR2 YNFKEQ come from the germline V gene. This CDR3 has 16 residues. Germline trimming cut 3 bases from V and 6 bases from J; bases unmatched to any gene: 11. CDR3 protein: CASSHQRGEPFNEQFF. The CDR3 DNA sequence: TGTGCCAGCAGCCATCAGCGGGGAGAGCCCTTCAATGAGCAGTTCTTC.

The table lists this clone with a count of one. The rearrangement uses TRBV7-8 and TRBJ2-7; a weak D match, TRBD2 (6 bases). This CDR3 is 12 amino acids long. V shed 5 bases and J shed 4 bases, with 9 bases lying between them. Germline CDR1 is SGHVS and CDR2 is FQNEAQ. CDR3 bases: TGTGCCAGCAGCCCGGGAGCTTACGAGCAGTACTTC. This codes for CASSPGAYEQYF.

The chain carries TRBV6-5 and TRBJ1-5; D remains ambiguous. The CDR3 runs 14 residues. V was clipped by 6 bases and J by 4 bases, with 13 bases between them. Germline lookup yields CDR1 MNHEY and CDR2 SVGAGI. The CDR3 spells CASSSWAQNQPQHF. The CDR3 coding sequence is TGTGCCAGCAGCTCCTGGGCACAGAATCAGCCCCAGCATTTT.

In the case of this clone: One junction end disagrees with the germline gene, perhaps due to a read error. The V and J genes are TRBV9 and TRBJ1-2; 7 bases fit TRBD1. The CDR3 runs 13 residues. Germline-derived CDR1 and CDR2 are SGDLS and YYNGEE. As DNA, the CDR3 is TGTGCCAGCAGCCCTCCCGGGACAGCCTTAGGGGGGTTC. It yields the protein CASSPPGTALGGF. Looking up the rest from reference TRBV9 and TRBJ1-2 gives the full variable domain: DSGVTQTPKHLITATGQRVTLRCSPRSGDLSVYWYQQSLDQGLQFLIQYYNGEERAKGNILERFSAQQFPDLHSELNLSSLELGDSALYFCASSPPGTALGGFGSGTRLTVV.

The CDR3 region is CASSETLKDRGDHNEQFF. CDR3 DNA sequence: TGTGCCAGCAGTGAAACCCTCAAGGACAGGGGGGATCACAATGAGCAGTTCTTC. The rearrangement uses TRBV25-1 and TRBJ2-1; 10 bases map to TRBD1. The CDR3 has 18 residues. V was clipped by 2 bases and J by 5 bases; unmatched bases: 12. Germline values: CDR1 MGHDK, CDR2 SYGVNS.

The V and J genes are TRBV6-4 and TRBJ2-2, with D perhaps matching TRBD1 (5 bases). The CDR3 covers 14 residues. V was pared by 0 bases and J by 6 bases, with 8 bases between. Germline assignment: CDR1 MRHNA and CDR2 SNTAGT. The CDR3 DNA reads TGTGCCAGCAGTGACTCGATAGGGGCCGGGGAGCTGTTTTTT. It is translated as CASSDSIGAGELFF.

V and J are TRBV7-9 and TRBJ2-5; D ambiguous. Between the trimmed V and J ends, which lost 1 base and 5 bases, there was a span of 11 bases. This CDR3 is 14 amino acids long. The germline CDR1 and CDR2 sequences are SEHNR and FQNEAQ (reference sequence). Here the CDR3 reads CASSLGQIGETQYF. Written as DNA, the CDR3 is TGTGCCAGCAGCTTAGGCCAGATCGGGGAGACCCAGTACTTC.

V gene TRBV7-9 combines with J gene TRBJ1-1, with 9 nucleotides matching TRBD1. This CDR3 has 15 residues. Germline lookup yields CDR1 SEHNR and CDR2 FQNEAQ (reference sequence). With 5 bases clipped from V and 5 bases from J, the junction kept 9 bases outside the gene matches. The CDR3 bases are TGTGCCAGCAGCCCACCACAGGGGGCGCGGACTGAAGCTTTCTTT. Amino acid sequence: CASSPPQGARTEAFF.

The sample holds one count of this clone. J is TRBJ2-7 and V is TRBV11-2, with 9 bases lining up with TRBD1. The germline gives CDR1 SGHAT, CDR2 FQNNGV. Germline trimming cut 6 bases from V and 5 bases from J; bases unmatched to any gene: 8. This CDR3 contains 14 residues. In DNA, the CDR3 is TGTGCCAGCAGGCTTGGGACAGGGTCGCACGAGCAGTACTTC. It encodes CASRLGTGSHEQYF. The variable domain in full, with the rest retrieved from reference TRBV11-2 and TRBJ2-7, is EAGVAQSPRYKIIEKRQSVAFWCNPISGHATLYWYQQILGQGPKLLIQFQNNGVVDDSQLPKDRFSAERLKGVDSTLKIQPAKLEDSAVYLCASRLGTGSHEQYFGPGTRLTVT.

The rearrangement links TRBV7-2 to TRBJ1-6, with 10 positions matching TRBD1. The CDR3 loop spans 15 amino acids. Trimming took 4 bases from V and 10 from J; bases not matched to a gene: 7. In germline, CDR1 is SGHTA, CDR2 FQGNSA. CDR3 loop: CASSSAGTGVSPLHF. The CDR3 nucleotides read TGTGCCAGCAGCTCGGCCGGGACAGGGGTATCACCCCTCCACTTT.

This clone appeared a single time. The genes are TRBV9 and TRBJ2-1, with D perhaps TRBD2 (6 bases). Germline-derived CDR1 and CDR2 are SGDLS and YYNGEE. The germline V and J ends were trimmed by 4 bases and 0 bases, with 8 bases remaining between them. The CDR3 spans 14 residues. The CDR3 loop reads CASSTGSSYNEQFF. The CDR3 DNA sequence: TGTGCCAGCAGCACCGGGAGCTCCTACAATGAGCAGTTCTTC.

For the CDR3, the DNA is TGCGCCAGCAGCCAAGAAGTAGCGGGTTGGTGCAATGAGCAGTTCTTC. Amino acids: CASSQEVAGWCNEQFF. The chain couples TRBV4-1 to TRBJ2-1; 7 positions agree with TRBD2. Germline CDR1 MGHRA, CDR2 YSYEKL. The J segment lost 6 bases and the V segment lost 0 bases, leaving 8 bases of the junction unmatched. The CDR3 is made up of 16 amino acids.

V is TRBV10-3 and J is TRBJ1-6; TRBD1 aligns across 9 bases. Unmatched junction bases numbered 2, after V lost 10 bases and J lost 1 base. The V gene's germline CDR1 is ENHRY and CDR2 SYGVKD. This CDR3 contains 14 residues. DNA of the CDR3: TGTGCCACCGGACAGGGGTCCTATAATTCACCCCTCCACTTT. Translating it yields CATGQGSYNSPLHF.

The rearrangement joins TRBV23-1 to TRBJ1-6, with unresolved D. TRBV23-1 carries the ORF label, with uncertain function. CDR3 length: 16 amino acids. Between the trimmed V and J ends, which lost 0 bases and 6 bases, there was a span of 12 bases. Here the CDR3 reads CASSQSSETFNSPLHF. The DNA for the CDR3 is TGCGCCAGCAGTCAATCCTCGGAGACCTTTAATTCACCCCTCCACTTT.

The chain carries TRBV27 and TRBJ1-2, with D perhaps matching TRBD1 (5 bases). Germline CDR1 reads MNHEY; CDR2 reads SMNVEV (reference sequence). The CDR3 is made up of 14 amino acids. V dropped 5 bases and J dropped 8 bases, with 18 bases sitting between them. The CDR3 region is CASSGGPRGQGYTF. The CDR3 DNA reads as TGTGCCAGCAGTGGTGGGCCTAGGGGTCAGGGCTACACCTTC.

The chain joins TRBV4-1 to TRBJ2-7; 9 bases align to TRBD1. This CDR3 comprises 16 residues. Germline CDR1 and CDR2: MGHRA and YSYEKL. J gave up 2 bases and V 1 base, and 6 bases lay outside the gene matches. CDR3 coding DNA: TGCGCCAGCAGCCAAGCCGGGGACAGGGTCACCTACGAGCAGTACTTC. Amino acid sequence: CASSQAGDRVTYEQYF.

This clone was recorded once. The chain couples TRBV7-9 to TRBJ1-2, with D perhaps matching TRBD1 (5 bases). The CDR3 loop spans 14 amino acids. CDR1 is SEHNR, CDR2 FQNEAQ, per germline (reference sequence). V dropped 2 bases and J dropped 3 bases, with 10 bases sitting between them. The CDR3 sequence is CASSLISGDYGYTF. The CDR3 DNA reads as TGTGCCAGCAGCTTAATCTCGGGGGACTATGGCTACACCTTC.